A single sample is the source of the 10 T cell receptor beta chains below, sequenced in a study of cytomegalovirus exposure and HLA in healthy donors. Primers included in the PCR were 60 Vbeta and 13 Jbeta primers. The table came from immunoSEQ multiplex PCR; TCRdb's copy has only in-frame clones and leaves some out. The data show 100,000 to 150,000 clones, 74% seen once. The sequenced sample was PBMCs. The receptors shown here come from a man in his forties in good health and CMV-seropositive.

The rearrangement links TRBV7-9 to TRBJ2-6; weak D call: TRBD1 (5 bases). Germline V gene sequence: CDR1 SEHNR, CDR2 FQNEAQ (reference sequence). V was pared by 1 base and J by 0 bases, with 10 bases between. The CDR3 loop spans 17 amino acids. The CDR3 loop reads CASSLVGPVSGANVLTF. CDR3 bases: TGTGCCAGCAGCTTAGTGGGGCCGGTCTCTGGGGCCAACGTCCTGACTTTC.

The V gene is TRBV19, the J gene TRBJ2-3, with a possible D match to TRBD2 (6 bases). The V gene lost 5 bases and the J gene lost 3 bases, with 9 bases spanning the gap. Germline V lookup: CDR1 LNHDA, CDR2 SQIVND (reference sequence). The CDR3 consists of 13 residues. The CDR3, as DNA: TGTGCCAGTAGTCGCAGCGGGACAGATACGCAGTATTTT. Translating gives CASSRSGTDTQYF. Filled out from reference TRBV19 and TRBJ2-3, the complete variable domain reads DGGITQSPKYLFRKEGQNVTLSCEQNLNHDAMYWYRQDPGQGLRLIYYSQIVNDFQKGDIAEGYSVSREKKESFPLTVTSAQKNPTAFYLCASSRSGTDTQYFGPGTRLTVL.

J is TRBJ2-3 and V is TRBV11-2; TRBD2 aligns across 8 bases. The length of the CDR3 is 19 residues. Germline lookup yields CDR1 SGHAT and CDR2 FQNNGV. Losses at the gene ends were 6 bases for V and 6 bases for J; bases not matched to a gene: 23. The CDR3 nucleotides read TGTGCCAGCAGACCCCGGGGAGGAGCGGGAGCTCCCGGGAGGGATACGCAGTATTTT. Translation gives CASRPRGGAGAPGRDTQYF.

This clone was recorded once. V gene TRBV5-8 combines with J gene TRBJ1-6, with 9 bases matching TRBD1. Per the germline V gene, CDR1 is SGHTS and CDR2 is YDEGEE. After removal of 5 bases from V and 6 bases from J, the junction contained 6 bases not matched to a gene. CDR3 length: 15 amino acids. The CDR3 sequence: CASRRTGVFNSPLHF. CDR3 coding DNA: TGTGCCAGCAGAAGGACAGGGGTCTTTAATTCACCCCTCCACTTT.

V usage is TRBV6-1 and J usage is TRBJ1-2; maybe TRBD1 (6 bases). CDR3 size: 13 residues. CDR1 and CDR2 from the germline V gene are MNHNS and SASEGT. V gave up 6 bases and J gave up 2 bases, with 10 bases separating them. The chain's CDR3 is CASRQGSNYGYTF. The CDR3, as DNA: TGTGCCAGCAGACAGGGTTCCAACTATGGCTACACCTTC.

DNA of the CDR3: TGTGCCAGCAGGACTGCGACTCCGGAACAGTACTTC. Its protein is CASRTATPEQYF. The chain is built from TRBV6-1 and TRBJ2-7; D ambiguous. CDR1 is MNHNS, CDR2 SASEGT, per germline. V was pared by 6 bases and J by 10 bases, with 16 bases between. CDR3 length equals 12 residues.

This chain links TRBV20-1 with TRBJ1-2; D perhaps matches TRBD1 (5 bases). The germline V and J ends were trimmed by 3 bases and 12 bases, with 14 bases remaining between them. The germline V gene encodes CDR1 DFQATT and CDR2 SNEGSKA (reference sequence). The CDR3 loop spans 11 amino acids. The CDR3 sequence: CSARFSTGDTF. CDR3 DNA: TGCAGTGCTAGGTTTTCCACAGGCGACACCTTC.

V usage is TRBV30 and J usage is TRBJ2-7, with D possibly being TRBD1 (5 bases). The germline gives CDR1 GTSNPN, CDR2 SVGIG (reference sequence). V lost 1 base, J lost 5 bases, and 9 bases lay in between. This CDR3 spans 12 amino acids. CDR3 loop: CAWSGRGHEQYF. CDR3 sequence (DNA): TGTGCCTGGAGTGGTAGGGGCCACGAGCAGTACTTC.

This chain joins TRBV7-6 and TRBJ2-3, with 13 bases lining up with TRBD2. The CDR3 length is 15 residues. With V trimmed by 5 bases and J by 4 bases, 3 bases remained unmatched. Germline loops: CDR1 SGHVS, CDR2 FNYEAQ. The DNA of the CDR3 is TGTGCCAGCAGCCCTACTAGCGGGAGGGCAGATACGCAGTATTTT. It translates to CASSPTSGRADTQYF.

The J gene is TRBJ1-2, the V gene TRBV7-8; no reliable D call. The CDR3 has 13 amino acids. V was trimmed by 3 bases and J by 5 bases, leaving 10 bases between them. Germline V gene sequence: CDR1 SGHVS, CDR2 FQNEAQ. CDR3 sequence reads: CASSFNQVYGYTF. The CDR3 DNA reads TGTGCCAGCAGCTTTAACCAGGTTTATGGCTACACCTTC.